These T cell receptor beta chains were read from a single sample in a study of glioma-infiltrating T cells after dendritic cell vaccination. This table comes from immunoSEQ multiplex PCR, and its TCRdb copy is limited to in-frame clones, with some not included. Of fewer than 85,000 clones listed, roughly 89% are singletons. Material: blood, obtained before dendritic cell vaccination. Receptor source: a human donor with glioblastoma. Both conserved end residues are part of each CDR3. A D gene is named only where the DNA matches it firmly. Size is omitted from some rows. Given values are once, few, many or a class for expanded clones.

length,size,V,J,D,DNA,CDR3
13,-,TRBV29-1,TRBJ1-1,-,TGCAGCGTTGAACAGGGGATGAACACTGAAGCTTTCTTT,CSVEQGMNTEAFF
14,-,TRBV19,TRBJ2-2,-,TGTGCCAGTAGTATAGTCAGAAACACCGGGGAGCTGTTTTTT,CASSIVRNTGELFF
13,-,TRBV5-1,TRBJ2-7,-,TGCGCCAGTAGCGCCCTGAGCTCCTACGAGCAGTACTTC,CASSALSSYEQYF
15,-,TRBV10-1,TRBJ1-5,-,TGCGCCAGCAGAGACCGGGACTTGTCCGATCAGCCCCAGCATTTT,CASRDRDLSDQPQHF
16,-,TRBV5-1,TRBJ2-3,TRBD2,TGCGCCAGCAGCTTGGGAGCGGGAGGGCCTACAGATACGCAGTATTTT,CASSLGAGGPTDTQYF
15,-,TRBV4-1,TRBJ1-1,-,TGCGCCAGCAGCCACCGACAGGCGTCGGGCACTGAAGCTTTCTTT,CASSHRQASGTEAFF
15,-,TRBV7-2,TRBJ2-4,-,TGTGCCAGCAGCGGCCTCAGGGAGGTCAAAAACATTCAGTACTTC,CASSGLREVKNIQYF
14,-,TRBV5-5,TRBJ1-1,-,TGTGCCAGCAGCAGACTAGACAGGAACACTGAAGCTTTCTTT,CASSRLDRNTEAFF
15,few,TRBV6-1,TRBJ2-3,TRBD1,TGTGCCAGCAGTGACGGGACAGGGGGCGCAGATACGCAGTATTTT,CASSDGTGGADTQYF
17,-,TRBV19,TRBJ2-7,TRBD2,TGTGCCAGTAGTATAGGACTAGCGGGAGGCGCCGCGTTCGAGCAGTACTTC,CASSIGLAGGAAFEQYF
15,-,TRBV15,TRBJ1-4,TRBD1,TGTGCCACCAGCAGATCCGGGACAGTAGCTGAAAAACTGTTTTTT,CATSRSGTVAEKLFF
14,-,TRBV7-3,TRBJ1-2,TRBD1,TGTGCCAGCAGCTCAGGGACAGGGCATGATGGCTACACCTTC,CASSSGTGHDGYTF
11,-,TRBV6-1,TRBJ2-7,-,TGTGCCAGCAGGGGGACTTACGAGCAGTACTTC,CASRGTYEQYF
15,-,TRBV6-6,TRBJ2-5,-,TGTGCCAGCAGTTCCGATGGGGCCCTAAAAGAGACCCAGTACTTC,CASSSDGALKETQYF
13,-,TRBV5-1,TRBJ1-1,-,TGCGCCACTACCCTAGGGGTGGGGACTGAAGCTTTCTTT,CATTLGVGTEAFF
15,-,TRBV5-4,TRBJ2-2,TRBD2,TGTGCCAGCAGCCCCAGCGGGGGGTTGACCGGGGAGCTGTTTTTT,CASSPSGGLTGELFF
15,medium-sized,TRBV6-1,TRBJ2-6,-,TGTGCCAGCAGTGAGGAAGGGGCTGGGGCCAACGTCCTGACTTTC,CASSEEGAGANVLTF
14,-,TRBV5-1,TRBJ2-7,-,TGCGCCAGCAGCTTGGGCGGGGTCGCCTACGAGCAGTACTTC,CASSLGGVAYEQYF
15,-,TRBV30,TRBJ2-7,TRBD1,TGTGCCTGGAAACGACCCGGGACAGGGAGGAGCGAGCAGTACTTC,CAWKRPGTGRSEQYF
14,-,TRBV9,TRBJ1-5,TRBD1,TGTGCCAGCAGCCCGACAGGGACCGATCAGCCCCAGCATTTT,CASSPTGTDQPQHF